A selection of T cell receptor beta chains follows, all from one sample in a study of neurological immune-mediated disorders. TCRdb fed the 5' RACE reads into MiXCR, producing one record per CDR3 protein. The sample has about 53,000 distinct CDR3 sequences, around 3.6% seen once. The sequencing sample was made of PBMCs. The source of these receptors is a woman aged 30 to 39 with multiple sclerosis. Each CDR3 is given with its conserved first and last residue.

v_gene | CDR3aa
TRBV12-3/TRBV12-4 | CASSQEYTEAFF
TRBV29-1 | CSVEVSPGDTEAFF
TRBV7-2 | CASKRGAYETQYF
TRBV11-2 | CASSFSHGRNEQFF
TRBV5-1 | CASSQPTGMNTGELFF
TRBV7-2 | CASSTKGGIGYEQYF
TRBV29-1 | CSIRSPGAEAFF
TRBV10-1 | CASRSPLESTGAGNTIYF
TRBV10-3 | CAISEAPYEQYF
TRBV24-1 | CATSDSGQGRLLEQFF
TRBV20-1 | CSAVPGAEAFF
TRBV5-6 | CASSRRGQSEAFF
TRBV28 | CASSRQGGGTNEKLFF
TRBV6-5 | CASSYSLAGGATNEQFF
TRBV5-1 | CASSPGLYNNEQFF
TRBV20-1 | CSATDSKNTEAFF
TRBV5-1 | CASSLGTGPEGQYF
TRBV18 | CASSPLRLPKIQYF
TRBV7-9 | CASSPTSQGTQYF
TRBV20-1 | CSAQTGGSYQPQHF
TRBV2 | CASSRRARNGGYTF
TRBV5-5 | CASSWTEIRSGELFF
TRBV28 | CATRQYEQYF
TRBV29-1 | CSVEGKRSYNEQFF
TRBV10-3 | CAISESGREQFF
TRBV24-1 | CAIDIPGEQFF
TRBV20-1 | CSARGNYEQYF
TRBV6-2/TRBV6-3 | CASSYGGHSLTEAFF
TRBV6-1 | CASSLAAGGGFEQFF
TRBV10-3 | CAIMNRDRSVNEQFF
TRBV28 | CASSWGDTQYF
TRBV20-1 | CSASVWEESNYGYTF
TRBV10-3 | CAISTGAHTDTQYF
TRBV29-1 | CSVSGTGGFSGNTIYF
TRBV28 | CASSPGGPTTDTQYF
TRBV6-5 | CASRGEGRATGELFF
TRBV6-2/TRBV6-3 | CASSPNPGTGDNEQFF
TRBV19 | CASRLQGGTEAFF
TRBV29-1 | CSVEGDSNYNEQFF
TRBV5-1 | CASRTRPEQQADTQYF
TRBV20-1 | CSARDSGTSTDTQYF
TRBV20-1 | CSASLRKTYEQYF
TRBV6-2/TRBV6-3 | CAGGGGRQETQYF
TRBV7-6 | CASSLRDGNTIYF
TRBV29-1 | CSVIPGQGAYEQYF
TRBV5-1 | CASSLDGYNSPLHF
TRBV5-1 | CASSRDGQQETQYF
TRBV4-1 | CASSQRTLGNTEAFF
TRBV5-6 | CASSSGQAGGEQYF
TRBV5-1 | CASSLGLAGNNEQFF
TRBV20-1 | CSAVQNTGELFF
TRBV7-8 | CASSTRTRGNEQFF
TRBV20-1 | CSATAGTGRSGANVLTF
TRBV29-1 | CSVGTGNQPQHF
TRBV7-2 | CASSPTRRLAGGITDTQYF